The entry below describes one T cell receptor (beta chain). Participants' own reports of clinical history determined their cohort assignment. Before being deemed recovered, Cohort 3 donors had two negative PCRs, clearance, or symptom resolution. This entry comes from a study of blood T cell repertoires in COVID-19. In the study overall: Nucleic acid was either cDNA or gDNA, and it came from T cells, B-cell-depleted T cells, or PBMCs.

TCRdb keeps only in-frame clones here, not all; method: immunoSEQ multiplex PCR. This table has 250,000 to 400,000 clones, 87% appearing once. V was shortened by 0 bases and J by 4 bases, with 16 bases between the two germline ends. CDR1 is PRHDT and CDR2 is FYEKMQ in the germline V gene (reference sequence). The CDR3 covers 16 residues. The chain links TRBV13 to TRBJ2-7; possibly TRBD1 for D (6 bases). The clonotype originates from a woman under 40 who had recovered from COVID-19. Specimen: PBMCs or T cells enriched from blood (not recorded which). This CDR3 reads CASSLGQGRGGYEQYF. In DNA form, the CDR3 reads TGTGCCAGCAGCTTAGGCCAGGGCCGAGGGGGATACGAGCAGTACTTC.